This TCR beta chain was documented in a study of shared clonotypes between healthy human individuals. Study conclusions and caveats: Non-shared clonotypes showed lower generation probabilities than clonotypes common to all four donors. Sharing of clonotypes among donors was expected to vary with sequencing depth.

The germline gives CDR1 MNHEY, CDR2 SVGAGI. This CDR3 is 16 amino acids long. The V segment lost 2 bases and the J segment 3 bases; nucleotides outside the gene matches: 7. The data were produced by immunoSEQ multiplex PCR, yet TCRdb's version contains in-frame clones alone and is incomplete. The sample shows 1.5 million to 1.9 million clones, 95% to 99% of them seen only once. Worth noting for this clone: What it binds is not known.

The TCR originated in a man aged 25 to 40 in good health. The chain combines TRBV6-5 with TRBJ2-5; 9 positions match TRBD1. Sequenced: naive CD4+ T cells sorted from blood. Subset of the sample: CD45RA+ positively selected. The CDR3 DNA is TGTGCCAGCAGTTACCCGACCGGGACAGGGAAAGAGACCCAGTACTTC. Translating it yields CASSYPTGTGKETQYF.